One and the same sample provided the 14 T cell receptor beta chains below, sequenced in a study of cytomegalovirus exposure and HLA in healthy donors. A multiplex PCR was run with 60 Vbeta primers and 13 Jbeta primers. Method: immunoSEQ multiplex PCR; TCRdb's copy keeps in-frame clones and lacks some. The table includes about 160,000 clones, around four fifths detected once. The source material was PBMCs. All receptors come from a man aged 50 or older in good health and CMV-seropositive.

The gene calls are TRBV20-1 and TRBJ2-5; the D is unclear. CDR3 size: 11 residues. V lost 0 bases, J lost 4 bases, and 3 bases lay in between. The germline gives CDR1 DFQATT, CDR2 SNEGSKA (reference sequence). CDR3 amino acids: CSARDLETQYF. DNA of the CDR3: TGCAGTGCTAGAGATCTAGAGACCCAGTACTTC.

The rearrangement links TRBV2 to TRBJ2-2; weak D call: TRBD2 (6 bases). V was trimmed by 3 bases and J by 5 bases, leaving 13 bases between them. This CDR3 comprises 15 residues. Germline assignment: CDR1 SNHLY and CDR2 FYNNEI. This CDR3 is CASSETGVETGELFF. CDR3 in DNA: TGTGCCAGCAGTGAGACGGGAGTTGAGACCGGGGAGCTGTTTTTT. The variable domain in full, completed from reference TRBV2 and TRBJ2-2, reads EPEVTQTPSHQVTQMGQEVILRCVPISNHLYFYWYRQILGQKVEFLVSFYNNEISEKSEIFDDQFSVERPDGSNFTLKIRSTKLEDSAMYFCASSETGVETGELFFGEGSRLTVL.

The CDR3 DNA reads TGTGCCAGCAGTCATTTCGGAGGTTTGGAGACCCAGTACTTC. Translating it yields CASSHFGGLETQYF. The chain employs TRBV9 and TRBJ2-5; a possible D gene is TRBD2 (5 bases). Germline loops: CDR1 SGDLS, CDR2 YYNGEE. The CDR3 has 14 amino acids. V was shortened by 5 bases and J by 5 bases, with 16 bases between the two germline ends. Complete variable domain (other parts from reference TRBV9 and TRBJ2-5): DSGVTQTPKHLITATGQRVTLRCSPRSGDLSVYWYQQSLDQGLQFLIQYYNGEERAKGNILERFSAQQFPDLHSELNLSSLELGDSALYFCASSHFGGLETQYFGPGTRLLVL.

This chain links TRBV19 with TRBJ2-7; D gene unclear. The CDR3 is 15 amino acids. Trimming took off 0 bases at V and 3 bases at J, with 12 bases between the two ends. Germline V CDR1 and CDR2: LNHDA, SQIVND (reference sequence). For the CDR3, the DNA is TGTGCCAGTAGTATAGATGACTCCTGGCGCTACGAGCAGTACTTC. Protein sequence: CASSIDDSWRYEQYF.

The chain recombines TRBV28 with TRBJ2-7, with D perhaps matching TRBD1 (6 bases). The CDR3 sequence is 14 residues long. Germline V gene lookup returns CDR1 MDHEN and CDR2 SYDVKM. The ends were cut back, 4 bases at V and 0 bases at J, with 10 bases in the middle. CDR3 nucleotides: TGTGCCAGCAGTTACACAGGGCCCTCCTACGAGCAGTACTTC. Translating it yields CASSYTGPSYEQYF.

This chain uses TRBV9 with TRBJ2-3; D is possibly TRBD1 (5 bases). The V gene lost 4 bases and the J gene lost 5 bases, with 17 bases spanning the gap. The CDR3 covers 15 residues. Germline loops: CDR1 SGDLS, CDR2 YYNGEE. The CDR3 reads CASSPQGASGDTQYF. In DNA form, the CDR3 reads TGTGCCAGCAGCCCACAAGGGGCAAGTGGAGATACGCAGTATTTT.

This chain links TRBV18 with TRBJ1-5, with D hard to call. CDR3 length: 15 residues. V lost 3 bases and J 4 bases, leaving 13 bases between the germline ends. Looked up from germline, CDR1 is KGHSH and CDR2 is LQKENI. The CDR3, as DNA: TGTGCCAGCTCACCGGCTTCGGGGAGGAATCAGCCCCAGCATTTT. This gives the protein CASSPASGRNQPQHF.

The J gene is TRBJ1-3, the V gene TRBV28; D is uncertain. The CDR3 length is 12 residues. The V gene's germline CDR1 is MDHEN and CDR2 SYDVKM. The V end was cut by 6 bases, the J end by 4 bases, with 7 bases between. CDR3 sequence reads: CASREGGNTIYF. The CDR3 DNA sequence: TGTGCCAGCAGGGAGGGAGGAAACACCATATATTTT.

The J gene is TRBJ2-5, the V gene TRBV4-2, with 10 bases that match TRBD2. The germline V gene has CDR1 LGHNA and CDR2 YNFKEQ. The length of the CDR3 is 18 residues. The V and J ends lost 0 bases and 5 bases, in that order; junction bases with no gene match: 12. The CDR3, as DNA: TGTGCCAGCAGCCAAGAGGTTAGGTCTAGCGGGAGATCGGAGACCCAGTACTTC. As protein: CASSQEVRSSGRSETQYF.

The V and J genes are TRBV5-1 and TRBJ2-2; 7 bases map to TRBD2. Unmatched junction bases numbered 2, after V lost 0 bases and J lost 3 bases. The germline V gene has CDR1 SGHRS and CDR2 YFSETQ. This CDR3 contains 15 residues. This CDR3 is CASSLGGGHTGELFF. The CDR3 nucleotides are TGCGCCAGCAGCTTGGGCGGGGGTCACACCGGGGAGCTGTTTTTT.

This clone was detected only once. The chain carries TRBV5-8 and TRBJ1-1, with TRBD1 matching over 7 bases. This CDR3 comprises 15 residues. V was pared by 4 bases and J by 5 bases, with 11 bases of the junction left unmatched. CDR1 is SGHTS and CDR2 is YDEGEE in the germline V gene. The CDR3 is CASSQGQAWGTEAFF. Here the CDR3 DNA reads TGTGCCAGCAGCCAAGGACAGGCCTGGGGGACTGAAGCTTTCTTT.

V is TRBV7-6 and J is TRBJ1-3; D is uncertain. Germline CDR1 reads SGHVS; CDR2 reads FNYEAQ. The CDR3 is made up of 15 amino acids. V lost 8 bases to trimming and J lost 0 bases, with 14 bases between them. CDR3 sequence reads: CASARAAHSGNTIYF. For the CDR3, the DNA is TGTGCCAGCGCTCGCGCCGCCCACTCTGGAAACACCATATATTTT. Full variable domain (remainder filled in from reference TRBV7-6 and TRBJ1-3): GAGVSQSPRYKVTKRGQDVALRCDPISGHVSLYWYRQALGQGPEFLTYFNYEAQQDKSGLPNDRFSAERPEGSISTLTIQRTEQRDSAMYRCASARAAHSGNTIYFGEGSWLTVV.

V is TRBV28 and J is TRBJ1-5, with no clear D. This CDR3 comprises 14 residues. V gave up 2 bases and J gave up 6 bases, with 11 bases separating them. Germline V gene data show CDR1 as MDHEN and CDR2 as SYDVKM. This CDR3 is CASSLPVGGQPQHF. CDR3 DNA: TGTGCCAGCAGTTTACCCGTCGGCGGTCAGCCCCAGCATTTT.

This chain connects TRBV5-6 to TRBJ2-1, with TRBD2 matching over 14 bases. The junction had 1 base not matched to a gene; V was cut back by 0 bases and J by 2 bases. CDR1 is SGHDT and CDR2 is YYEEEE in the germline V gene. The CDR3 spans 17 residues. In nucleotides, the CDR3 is TGTGCCAGCAGCTTGGAGACTAGCGGGGGGGCCTACAATGAGCAGTTCTTC. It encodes CASSLETSGGAYNEQFF.